This TCR beta chain was sequenced for a study of post-analysis software for immune sequencing data. Study-wide results and limits: Controls had lower frequencies than patients of about 5 TRBV segments, which included TRBV5-6, TRBV5-1 and TRBV20-1. Multiple sclerosis was associated with a significant reduction in normalized Chao1 diversity relative to controls.

Concerning this clonotype: Its specificity is not known.

The TCR beta cDNA libraries carried unique molecular identifiers. Once about 0.9 to 11 million T cells were used, roughly 0.5 million cDNA molecules resulted. TCRdb independently ran MiXCR on the PCR reads; one entry per CDR3 protein. In the table there are a few hundred thousand distinct CDR3 sequences, about a third of which are singletons. Germline V lookup: CDR1 MNHNY, CDR2 SVGAGI (reference sequence). V lost 7 bases and J 3 bases, leaving 19 bases between the germline ends. CDR3 size: 15 residues. The rearrangement links TRBV6-6 to TRBJ2-7; D is perhaps TRBD2 (6 bases). The clonotype originates from a girl between 10 and 17 years old with multiple sclerosis. Sample: blood. The CDR3 sequence is CASTRGSITFYEQYF. CDR3 bases: TGTGCCAGCACTCGGGGGAGCATTACGTTCTACGAGCAGTACTTC.